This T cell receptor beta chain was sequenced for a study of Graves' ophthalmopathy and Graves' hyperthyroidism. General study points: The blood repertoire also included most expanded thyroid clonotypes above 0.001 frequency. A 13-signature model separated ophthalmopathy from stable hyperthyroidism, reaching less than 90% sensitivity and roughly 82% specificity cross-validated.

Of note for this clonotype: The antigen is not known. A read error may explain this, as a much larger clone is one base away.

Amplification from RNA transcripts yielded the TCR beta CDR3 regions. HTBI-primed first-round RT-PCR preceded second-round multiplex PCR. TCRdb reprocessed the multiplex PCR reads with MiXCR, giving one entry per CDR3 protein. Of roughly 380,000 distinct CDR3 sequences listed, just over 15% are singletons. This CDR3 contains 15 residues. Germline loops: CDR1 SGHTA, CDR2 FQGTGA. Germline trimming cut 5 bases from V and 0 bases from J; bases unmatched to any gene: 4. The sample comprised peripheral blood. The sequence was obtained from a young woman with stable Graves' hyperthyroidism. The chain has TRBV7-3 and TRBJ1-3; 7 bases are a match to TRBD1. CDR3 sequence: CASSPQGSSGNTIYF. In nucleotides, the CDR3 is TGTGCCAGCAGCCCACAGGGGAGCTCTGGAAACACCATATATTTT.